The 21 T cell receptor beta chains below come from one sample, sequenced in a study of blood T cell repertoires in COVID-19. Measured with immunoSEQ multiplex PCR; TCRdb has only the in-frame clones, and not every one. The table records about 73,000 clones, about 92% of them present only once. Material for sequencing was peripheral blood. These receptor sequences come from a woman aged 80 or over with active or convalescent COVID-19.

The chain carries TRBV28 and TRBJ1-2; D is possibly TRBD1 (6 bases). The V gene's germline CDR1 is MDHEN and CDR2 SYDVKM. The CDR3 spans 16 residues. Trimming removed 4 bases at V and 0 bases at J, with 15 bases between. CDR3 nucleotide sequence: TGTGCCAGCAGTTCAACAGGGCACGGGGCTAACTATGGCTACACCTTC. Its protein is CASSSTGHGANYGYTF.

The chain uses TRBV19 and TRBJ2-5; 7 positions agree with TRBD1. The length of the CDR3 is 15 residues. CDR1 is LNHDA and CDR2 is SQIVND in the germline V gene (reference sequence). V lost 5 bases to trimming and J lost 0 bases; unmatched junction nucleotides: 6. The CDR3 DNA reads TGTGCCAGTAGTGCCAGGGACAGTTACCAAGAGACCCAGTACTTC. As protein: CASSARDSYQETQYF.

As concerns this clone: Distinct nucleotide sequences in the sample also encode this CDR3. The chain carries TRBV5-1 and TRBJ2-7; possibly TRBD2 for D (5 bases). CDR3 length: 12 residues. With 0 bases removed from V and 4 bases from J, the gap between germline ends came to 5 bases. Germline V gives CDR1 SGHRS, CDR2 YFSETQ. CDR3 protein: CASSLGGYEQYF. CDR3 DNA sequence: TGCGCCAGCAGCTTGGGAGGGTACGAGCAGTACTTC.

V gene TRBV6-6 combines with J gene TRBJ2-3; 16 positions match TRBD2. Germline assignment: CDR1 MNHNY and CDR2 SVGAGI (reference sequence). V shed 5 bases and J 2 bases; nucleotides not matched to a gene: 7. The CDR3 runs to 18 residues. The CDR3 is CASSPLGTSGGDTDTQYF. The CDR3 DNA reads as TGTGCCAGCAGTCCCCTTGGGACTAGCGGGGGGGACACAGATACGCAGTATTTT.

V gene TRBV15 combines with J gene TRBJ2-3, with 8 bases fitting TRBD2. The CDR3 consists of 18 residues. Germline CDR1 LNHNV, CDR2 YYDKDF (reference sequence). Trimming removed 1 base from V and 0 bases from J; junction bases left unmatched: 9. This chain's CDR3 is CATSRVRGGLLSTDTQYF. The CDR3 DNA reads TGTGCCACCAGCAGAGTTCGCGGGGGGTTACTAAGCACAGATACGCAGTATTTT.

The V call is TRBV7-2, the J call TRBJ1-1; D might be TRBD1 (5 bases). Trimming removed 5 bases from V and 1 base from J, with 17 bases in between. The CDR3 has 16 residues. CDR1 is SGHTA and CDR2 is FQGNSA in the germline V gene. The CDR3 loop is CASSITGGGRNTEAFF. The CDR3 bases are TGTGCCAGCAGCATTACCGGGGGGGGGAGGAACACTGAAGCTTTCTTT.

CDR3 DNA sequence: TGTGCCAGCCTACGGCCACAGGGGCGGGGCTACACCTTC. It codes for CASLRPQGRGYTF. The V call is TRBV2, the J call TRBJ1-2; TRBD1 aligns across 7 bases. The CDR3 sequence is 13 residues long. Trimming took 8 bases from V and 8 from J; bases not matched to a gene: 11. The germline CDR1 and CDR2 sequences are SNHLY and FYNNEI.

The CDR3 loop reads CASSMQILISGNTEAFF. CDR3 coding DNA: TGTGCCAGTAGTATGCAGATTTTAATCAGCGGCAACACTGAAGCTTTCTTT. V is TRBV19 and J is TRBJ1-1; the D is unclear. V shed 3 bases and J shed 2 bases, with 19 bases lying between them. Germline V lookup: CDR1 LNHDA, CDR2 SQIVND (reference sequence). The CDR3 is made up of 17 amino acids.

The chain uses TRBV7-9 and TRBJ2-7, with 10 bases fitting TRBD1. CDR1 and CDR2 from the germline V gene are SEHNR and FQNEAQ (reference sequence). CDR3 length: 15 residues. V lost 3 bases, J lost 7 bases, and 9 bases stayed unmatched. The CDR3 nucleotides read TGTGCCAGCAGCTTCAGACAGGGGGCTACCGGGGAGCAGTACTTC. Amino acids: CASSFRQGATGEQYF.

As to this clone: Other DNA sequences in this sample translate to the same CDR3. V gene TRBV5-6 combines with J gene TRBJ2-1; TRBD1 matches 8 bases. J was trimmed by 7 bases and V by 4 bases; bases with no gene match: 10. Germline-derived CDR1 and CDR2 are SGHDT and YYEEEE. The CDR3 consists of 15 residues. The CDR3 loop reads CASSPGQGFGNEQFF. The CDR3 DNA reads TGTGCCAGCAGCCCCGGACAGGGATTCGGGAATGAGCAGTTCTTC.

This clone was detected once. The chain employs TRBV5-1 and TRBJ1-1; 9 bases agree with TRBD1. The CDR3 runs to 15 residues. Germline lookup yields CDR1 SGHRS and CDR2 YFSETQ. The V gene end was trimmed by 2 bases and the J gene end by 1 base; junction bases not matched to a gene: 3. The CDR3 here is CASSFRDRANTEAFF. CDR3 coding DNA: TGCGCCAGCAGCTTCCGGGACAGGGCGAACACTGAAGCTTTCTTT.

The genes are TRBV6-5 and TRBJ1-2, with 11 bases that match TRBD1. Germline V gene sequence: CDR1 MNHEY, CDR2 SVGAGI. Unmatched junction bases numbered 6, after V lost 5 bases and J lost 7 bases. CDR3 size: 14 residues. The DNA for the CDR3 is TGTGCCAGCAGTAACGGACAGGGGGCCTTTGGCTACACCTTC. Its translation: CASSNGQGAFGYTF.

The V gene is TRBV7-2, the J gene TRBJ2-5; 15 positions agree with TRBD2. CDR1 is SGHTA, CDR2 FQGNSA, per germline. This CDR3 is built from 15 residues. J lost 6 bases, V lost 4 bases, and 3 bases had no gene match. CDR3 bases: TGTGCCAGCAGCTCGGGGACTAGCGGGGGGAAGACCCAGTACTTC. The encoded protein is CASSSGTSGGKTQYF.

The chain links TRBV19 to TRBJ2-7; maybe TRBD2 (7 bases). CDR3 length: 14 residues. Trimming removed 0 bases from V and 4 bases from J, with 10 bases in between. Germline V lookup: CDR1 LNHDA, CDR2 SQIVND (reference sequence). In nucleotides, the CDR3 is TGTGCCAGTAGTATAGATCGGGGGGCGTACGAGCAGTACTTC. Translating it yields CASSIDRGAYEQYF.

The chain carries TRBV19 and TRBJ1-5, with D tentatively TRBD1 (6 bases). Looked up from germline, CDR1 is LNHDA and CDR2 is SQIVND (reference sequence). This CDR3 has 17 amino acids. Between the trimmed V and J ends, which lost 7 bases and 2 bases, there was a span of 21 bases. CDR3 nucleotide sequence: TGTGCCAGTACCTCAAGTACTAGGGGGATTGGCAATCAGCCCCAGCATTTT. This translates into CASTSSTRGIGNQPQHF.

The rearrangement links TRBV5-8 to TRBJ2-7; no clear D. The CDR3 sequence is 14 residues long. Germline V gene lookup returns CDR1 SGHTS and CDR2 YDEGEE. The germline V and J ends were trimmed by 0 bases and 5 bases, with 12 bases remaining between them. The CDR3 reads CASSLAGNIDEQYF. For the CDR3, the DNA is TGTGCCAGCAGCTTGGCAGGAAATATCGACGAGCAGTACTTC. The entire variable domain, with the rest obtained from reference TRBV5-8 and TRBJ2-7, is as follows: EAGVTQSPTHLIKTRGQQATLRCSPISGHTSVYWYQQALGLGLQFLLWYDEGEERNRGNFPPRFSGRQFPNYSSELNVNALELEDSALYLCASSLAGNIDEQYFGPGTRLTVT.

V gene TRBV6-5 combines with J gene TRBJ1-1; no definite D call. V dropped 6 bases and J dropped 1 base, with 12 bases sitting between them. This CDR3 is built from 14 residues. Germline V gene lookup returns CDR1 MNHEY and CDR2 SVGAGI. The CDR3 region is CASSLVGSNTEAFF. DNA of the CDR3: TGTGCCAGCAGCCTTGTCGGTTCGAACACTGAAGCTTTCTTT.

The chain uses TRBV3-1 (or the pseudogene TRBV3-2) and TRBJ2-7, with 10 bases lining up with TRBD1. The CDR3 has 16 residues. CDR1 LGHDT and CDR2 YNNKEL come from the germline V gene (reference sequence). With V trimmed by 1 base and J by 6 bases, 9 bases remained unmatched. The CDR3 is CASSQGQPGQGSEQYF. The DNA for the CDR3 is TGTGCCAGCAGCCAAGGACAACCGGGACAGGGGTCCGAGCAGTACTTC.

The V call is TRBV7-8, the J call TRBJ1-1, with no clear D. The V gene's germline CDR1 is SGHVS and CDR2 FQNEAQ. The V end lost 11 bases, the J end lost 0 bases, and 13 bases lay between the germline ends. CDR3 size: 13 residues. CDR3 nucleotides: TGTGCCTCGTGGCACCCCATGAACACTGAAGCTTTCTTT. This gives the protein CASWHPMNTEAFF.

The chain uses TRBV5-1 and TRBJ2-7; 8 bases map to TRBD1. Germline trimming cut 3 bases from V and 4 bases from J; bases unmatched to any gene: 9. The CDR3 runs to 15 residues. Looked up from germline, CDR1 is SGHRS and CDR2 is YFSETQ. The DNA of the CDR3 is TGCGCCAGCAGCTCGGGACAGGCGACACAATACGAGCAGTACTTC. Protein product: CASSSGQATQYEQYF.

This clone appeared once. The V call is TRBV14, the J call TRBJ1-2, with D possibly TRBD1 on 6 matching bases. The CDR3 totals 13 residues. The V and J ends lost 4 bases and 3 bases respectively, with 9 bases between them. Germline CDR1 is SGHDN and CDR2 is FVKESK. The CDR3 bases are TGTGCCAGCAGCCTTGGGGGCTACTATGGCTACACCTTC. It is translated as CASSLGGYYGYTF.